This T cell receptor (beta chain) was recorded in a study of long-term antiretroviral therapy in people with HIV. Findings and limits, study-wide: HIV repertoires had narrower CDR3 length ranges than controls.

Per individual, the PBMC samples numbered at least one pre-ART and at least two post-ART. The samples comprised roughly 1-11 million cryopreserved PBMC ahead of DNA extraction. The V gene's germline CDR1 is SGHNT and CDR2 YYREEE (reference sequence). With 4 bases removed from V and 7 bases from J, the gap between germline ends came to 15 bases. This CDR3 spans 13 amino acids. Details on this clone: Its cognate antigen is unknown.

At the survey level, the v3.0 immunoSEQ assay was run. Produced via immunoSEQ multiplex PCR; TCRdb's table is partial and in-frame only. Among tens of thousands of clones listed, 80% to 90% were seen once. The source of this sequence is a woman aged 45-59 years with HIV. Material: unsorted PBMCs, obtained 1.2 years after starting antiretroviral therapy. The chain uses TRBV5-4 and TRBJ2-7; tentative D call: TRBD2 (5 bases). CDR3 protein: CASSLDPRTEQYF. CDR3 DNA sequence: TGTGCCAGCAGCCTTGATCCTAGGACTGAGCAGTACTTC.